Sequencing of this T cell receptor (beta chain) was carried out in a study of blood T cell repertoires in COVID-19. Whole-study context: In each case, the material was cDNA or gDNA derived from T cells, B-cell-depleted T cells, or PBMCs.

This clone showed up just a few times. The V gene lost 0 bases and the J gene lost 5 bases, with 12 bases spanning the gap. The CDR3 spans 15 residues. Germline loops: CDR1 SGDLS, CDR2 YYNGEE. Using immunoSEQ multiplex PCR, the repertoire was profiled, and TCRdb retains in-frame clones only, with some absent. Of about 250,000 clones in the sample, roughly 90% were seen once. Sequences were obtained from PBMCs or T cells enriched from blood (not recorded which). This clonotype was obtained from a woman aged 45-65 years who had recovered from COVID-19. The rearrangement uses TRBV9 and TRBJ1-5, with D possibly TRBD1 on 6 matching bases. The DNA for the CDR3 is TGTGCCAGCAGCGTAGAAGGGACATTAGATCAGCCCCAGCATTTT. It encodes CASSVEGTLDQPQHF.